The 15 T cell receptor beta chains below come from one sample, sequenced in a study of blood T cell repertoires in COVID-19. Assay: immunoSEQ multiplex PCR; the TCRdb copy retains only in-frame clones and omits some. The repertoire has 400,000 to 450,000 clones, about nine tenths of them found once; the top ten carry more than 1.4%. Sequencing was performed on peripheral blood. The receptors shown here come from a woman aged 25-40 years with active or convalescent COVID-19.

The chain uses TRBV30 and TRBJ1-1; no reliable D call. The CDR3 is 12 amino acids. Trimming removed 1 base from V and 5 bases from J, with 8 bases in between. Germline V CDR1 and CDR2: GTSNPN, SVGIG (reference sequence). The CDR3 loop reads CAWSDVQTEAFF. CDR3 DNA: TGTGCCTGGAGTGATGTCCAGACTGAAGCTTTCTTT. Drawing the rest from reference TRBV30 and TRBJ1-1, the complete variable domain is SQTIHQWPATLVQPVGSPLSLECTVEGTSNPNLYWYRQAAGRGLQLLFYSVGIGQISSEVPQNLSASRPQDRQFILSSKKLLLSDSGFYLCAWSDVQTEAFFGQGTRLTVV.

The V gene is TRBV7-6, the J gene TRBJ1-1, with D perhaps matching TRBD1 (6 bases). Between the trimmed V and J ends, which lost 5 bases and 2 bases, there was a span of 15 bases. Germline V gene lookup returns CDR1 SGHVS and CDR2 FNYEAQ. The CDR3 sequence is 15 residues long. CDR3 region: CASSTSGTPNTEAFF. The CDR3 DNA reads TGTGCCAGCAGCACGTCCGGGACACCAAACACTGAAGCTTTCTTT. Looking up the rest from reference TRBV7-6 and TRBJ1-1 gives the full variable domain: GAGVSQSPRYKVTKRGQDVALRCDPISGHVSLYWYRQALGQGPEFLTYFNYEAQQDKSGLPNDRFSAERPEGSISTLTIQRTEQRDSAMYRCASSTSGTPNTEAFFGQGTRLTVV.

This chain connects TRBV19 to TRBJ1-6, with 7 bases identical to TRBD1. CDR1 and CDR2 from the germline V gene are LNHDA and SQIVND (reference sequence). The CDR3 has 16 amino acids. V trimming: 4 bases; J trimming: 3 bases; junction bases outside the gene matches: 6. In DNA, the CDR3 is TGTGCCAGTAGTACTCACAGGGGCGGCTATAATTCACCCCTCCACTTT. Translating it yields CASSTHRGGYNSPLHF.

The V and J genes are TRBV19 and TRBJ2-4, with a possible D match to TRBD2 (6 bases). Germline CDR1 is LNHDA and CDR2 is SQIVND (reference sequence). CDR3 length: 16 amino acids. The V end was cut by 4 bases, the J end by 0 bases, with 13 bases between. The CDR3 region has the DNA TGTGCCAGTAGTACATTGCGGGGTCTAGCCAAAAACATTCAGTACTTC. Translating gives CASSTLRGLAKNIQYF.

The table lists this clone with a few counts. This sequence joins TRBV7-2 and TRBJ1-3; no clear D. The germline V gene encodes CDR1 SGHTA and CDR2 FQGNSA. The CDR3 extends over 15 amino acids. V gave up 1 base and J gave up 0 bases, with 7 bases separating them. CDR3 sequence: CASSLDPGSGNTIYF. The CDR3 DNA is TGTGCCAGCAGCTTAGATCCAGGCTCTGGAAACACCATATATTTT.

This chain joins TRBV7-9 and TRBJ1-6; D uncertain. The CDR3 runs 17 residues. Deletions cut 0 bases from V and 3 bases from J, with 12 bases between. Germline V gene sequence: CDR1 SEHNR, CDR2 FQNEAQ (reference sequence). In DNA form, the CDR3 reads TGTGCCAGCAGCTTAGCATCCGAGGGTGGCTATAATTCACCCCTCCACTTT. This gives the protein CASSLASEGGYNSPLHF. Based on the CDR3 plus reference TRBV7-9 and TRBJ1-6, the full variable domain is DTGVSQNPRHKITKRGQNVTFRCDPISEHNRLYWYRQTLGQGPEFLTYFQNEAQLEKSRLLSDRFSAERPKGSFSTLEIQRTEQGDSAMYLCASSLASEGGYNSPLHFGNGTRLTVT.

The V call is TRBV19, the J call TRBJ2-2; maybe TRBD2 (6 bases). Germline CDR1 and CDR2: LNHDA and SQIVND (reference sequence). V shed 4 bases and J shed 2 bases, with 14 bases lying between them. The CDR3 has 16 amino acids. The CDR3 DNA reads TGTGCCAGTAGTAACTTCGGCGGGGCCAACACCGGGGAGCTGTTTTTT. Its translation: CASSNFGGANTGELFF.

The chain couples TRBV2 to TRBJ1-5; TRBD1 matches 8 bases. The V and J ends lost 2 bases and 3 bases, in that order; junction bases with no gene match: 9. The CDR3 spans 17 residues. CDR1 is SNHLY, CDR2 FYNNEI, per germline. CDR3 in amino acids: CASSESLTGANNQPQHF. The CDR3 DNA is TGTGCCAGCAGTGAATCTTTGACAGGGGCCAACAATCAGCCCCAGCATTTT. Using reference TRBV2 and TRBJ1-5 for the parts outside the CDR3, the full variable domain is EPEVTQTPSHQVTQMGQEVILRCVPISNHLYFYWYRQILGQKVEFLVSFYNNEISEKSEIFDDQFSVERPDGSNFTLKIRSTKLEDSAMYFCASSESLTGANNQPQHFGDGTRLSIL.

The chain has TRBV5-1 and TRBJ2-5; 7 bases are shared with TRBD1. V lost 2 bases, J lost 5 bases, and 9 bases stayed unmatched. Germline loops: CDR1 SGHRS, CDR2 YFSETQ. The CDR3 runs 15 residues. CDR3 residues: CASSLMTGSLETQYF. CDR3 in DNA: TGCGCCAGCAGCTTAATGACAGGGTCTTTGGAGACCCAGTACTTC. Together with reference TRBV5-1 and TRBJ2-5, the CDR3 gives the full variable domain: KAGVTQTPRYLIKTRGQQVTLSCSPISGHRSVSWYQQTPGQGLQFLFEYFSETQRNKGNFPGRFSGRQFSNSRSEMNVSTLELGDSALYLCASSLMTGSLETQYFGPGTRLLVL.

In its sample, this clone was seen a few times. The chain has TRBV5-5 and TRBJ2-7; D remains ambiguous. With 4 bases removed from V and 3 bases from J, the gap between germline ends came to 8 bases. The germline V gene encodes CDR1 SGHKS and CDR2 YYEKEE (reference sequence). This CDR3 has 12 amino acids. The CDR3 DNA follows: TGTGCCAGCAGCATGCCAGGCTACGAGCAGTACTTC. Amino acid sequence: CASSMPGYEQYF.

CDR3 coding DNA: TGTGCCAGCAGCCAAGAAATGACTTACTCTGGAAACACCATATATTTT. This sequence encodes CASSQEMTYSGNTIYF. This chain links TRBV4-2 with TRBJ1-3; D gene ambiguous. Trimming removed 0 bases at V and 0 bases at J, with 9 bases between. CDR3 length: 16 amino acids. In germline, CDR1 is LGHNA, CDR2 YNFKEQ.

This clone has only one observation. The rearrangement joins TRBV11-2 to TRBJ1-2; 8 bases are a match to TRBD1. The germline gives CDR1 SGHAT, CDR2 FQNNGV. The junction had 11 bases not matched to a gene; V was cut back by 5 bases and J by 6 bases. This CDR3 is built from 15 residues. The CDR3 DNA follows: TGTGCCAGCAGCCGGGCATCAGGGGGCGTAGATGGCTACACCTTC. Its translation: CASSRASGGVDGYTF. The full variable domain, in which reference TRBV11-2 and TRBJ1-2 provide the parts outside the CDR3, is EAGVAQSPRYKIIEKRQSVAFWCNPISGHATLYWYQQILGQGPKLLIQFQNNGVVDDSQLPKDRFSAERLKGVDSTLKIQPAKLEDSAVYLCASSRASGGVDGYTFGSGTRLTVV.

This sequence joins TRBV4-1 and TRBJ1-3, with TRBD1 identical over 7 bases. The CDR3 is 18 residues long. With 0 bases clipped from V and 3 bases from J, the junction kept 11 bases outside the gene matches. Germline CDR1 is MGHRA and CDR2 is YSYEKL. CDR3 protein: CASSQDPGTVGRGNTIYF. CDR3 DNA: TGCGCCAGCAGCCAAGATCCGGGGACAGTAGGACGTGGAAACACCATATATTTT.

This clone was found a few times. V gene TRBV14 combines with J gene TRBJ1-6, with a possible D match to TRBD1 (5 bases). V lost 4 bases and J lost 9, with 16 bases in between. The CDR3 is made up of 15 amino acids. CDR1 is SGHDN, CDR2 FVKESK, per germline. DNA of the CDR3: TGTGCCAGCAGCCCCGTTTGGGGGGAAGGTTCACCCCTCCACTTT. This codes for CASSPVWGEGSPLHF.

The chain has TRBV4-1 and TRBJ2-2; 11 positions match TRBD2. The V segment lost 5 bases and the J segment 8 bases; nucleotides outside the gene matches: 16. Germline CDR1 is MGHRA and CDR2 is YSYEKL. The CDR3 is 18 residues long. CDR3 sequence (DNA): TGCGCCAGCAGCTATTTCCCACTAGCGGGGGCCGGTGGAGGGGAGCTGTTTTTT. It translates to CASSYFPLAGAGGGELFF.